These T cell receptor beta chains were read from a single sample in a study of immune cell composition in non-small cell lung cancer. TCRdb's table, derived via immunoSEQ multiplex PCR, lists solely in-frame clones and lacks some. The sample includes about 4,500 clones, about 72% of them seen just once. The sample consisted of non-adjacent lung tissue. All receptors come from a human donor with non-small cell lung cancer. Both conserved end residues are part of each CDR3. A D gene is named only where the DNA matches it firmly. Rows may omit the clone size; those that give it use once, few, many or a size class.

v_call	j_call	d_call	clone_size	cdr3_length	cdr3_aa	cdr3_nt
TRBV5-4	TRBJ2-3	.	.	14	CASSRDTSTDTQYF	TGTGCCAGCAGCCGGGACACTAGCACAGATACGCAGTATTTT
TRBV28	TRBJ2-7	.	few	13	CASSLALRDEQYF	TGTGCCAGCAGCTTAGCCTTGAGGGACGAGCAGTACTTC
TRBV10-3	TRBJ2-3	TRBD1	.	14	CATEIGQGPDTQYF	TGTGCCACCGAAATAGGACAGGGGCCAGATACGCAGTATTTT
TRBV4-1	TRBJ1-5	.	.	14	CASSRGGGNQPQHF	TGCGCCAGCAGCCGGGGCGGGGGAAATCAGCCCCAGCATTTT
TRBV27	TRBJ1-6	TRBD1	.	14	CASGTGTGSSPLHF	TGTGCCAGCGGTACCGGGACAGGGAGTTCACCCCTCCACTTT
TRBV7-9	TRBJ2-3	.	.	15	CASSLRSGDSLTQYF	TGTGCCAGCAGCTTAAGAAGTGGGGACTCCCTCACGCAGTATTTT
TRBV6-6	TRBJ2-7	.	.	15	CASSYGGTVVYEQYF	TGTGCCAGCAGTTACGGGGGGACAGTAGTCTACGAGCAGTACTTC
TRBV5-6	TRBJ2-1	TRBD1	.	17	CASREAGGQYYYNEQFF	TGTGCCAGCAGGGAGGCAGGGGGCCAATATTACTACAATGAGCAGTTCTTC
TRBV20-1	TRBJ2-7	.	.	11	CSARVVGLQYF	TGCAGTGCTAGAGTTGTAGGCCTCCAGTACTTC
TRBV15	TRBJ2-7	.	.	17	CATSRDLSSAGTYEQYF	TGTGCCACCAGCAGAGATCTTAGTTCCGCCGGAACCTACGAGCAGTACTTC
TRBV2	TRBJ1-5	TRBD1	.	16	CASSFPTGNSNQPQHF	TGTGCCAGCAGCTTCCCGACAGGGAATAGCAATCAGCCCCAGCATTTT
TRBV28	TRBJ2-1	TRBD2	.	16	CASSGTSGGIYNEQFF	TGTGCCAGCAGTGGGACTAGCGGGGGGATCTACAATGAGCAGTTCTTC
TRBV4-2	TRBJ1-5	TRBD1	.	15	CASSHDTGDYQPQHF	TGTGCCAGCAGCCATGACACAGGGGACTATCAGCCCCAGCATTTT
TRBV7-6	TRBJ2-2	.	.	16	CASSLGGGATTGELFF	TGTGCCAGCAGCTTAGGTGGAGGGGCCACCACCGGGGAGCTGTTTTTT
TRBV6-1	TRBJ1-2	.	few	15	CASSEAAQRAYGYTF	TGTGCCAGCAGTGAAGCGGCCCAGAGGGCTTATGGCTACACCTTC
TRBV13	TRBJ2-5	TRBD2	.	15	CASSPRGGGQETQYF	TGTGCCAGCAGCCCACGCGGCGGGGGGCAAGAGACCCAGTACTTC
TRBV5-1	TRBJ1-2	.	.	14	CASSLDNTNYGYTF	TGCGCCAGCAGCTTGGACAATACTAACTATGGCTACACCTTC
TRBV7-9	TRBJ1-2	TRBD1	.	14	CASSFEQGAYGYTF	TGTGCCAGCAGCTTCGAACAGGGGGCCTATGGCTACACCTTC
TRBV6-1	TRBJ1-4	.	.	15	CASTLLRQRNEKLFF	TGTGCCAGCACACTCCTGAGACAGCGAAATGAAAAACTGTTTTTT
TRBV18	TRBJ1-2	.	.	16	CASSPRDGGLGYGYTF	TGTGCCAGCTCACCAAGGGACGGAGGCCTTGGCTATGGCTACACCTTC
TRBV5-1	TRBJ2-2	.	.	15	CASSFRERGSGELFF	TGCGCCAGCAGTTTTCGAGAGAGGGGGAGCGGGGAGCTGTTTTTT
TRBV6-1	TRBJ1-4	.	.	17	CASSEDDGGPSSEKLFF	TGTGCCAGCAGTGAAGATGATGGTGGCCCATCTAGTGAAAAACTGTTTTTT
TRBV7-2	TRBJ2-5	.	.	16	CASSLITGSAQETQYF	TGTGCCAGCAGCCTAATCACAGGTTCCGCACAAGAGACCCAGTACTTC
TRBV5-1	TRBJ2-3	.	.	13	CASEGPLGDTQYF	TGCGCCAGTGAGGGGCCTCTCGGCGATACGCAGTATTTT
TRBV18	TRBJ1-4	.	.	12	CASSPKLGPLFF	TGTGCCAGCTCACCAAAATTGGGCCCACTGTTTTTT
TRBV27	TRBJ2-2	TRBD1	.	16	CASSSGTGKGTGELFF	TGTGCCAGCAGTTCCGGGACAGGGAAGGGGACCGGGGAGCTGTTTTTT
TRBV10-3	TRBJ2-1	.	.	11	CAITAADEQFF	TGTGCCATCACCGCCGCAGATGAGCAGTTCTTC
TRBV7-9	TRBJ1-5	TRBD1	.	15	CASSGDRASNQPQHF	TGTGCCAGCAGCGGGGACAGGGCTAGCAATCAGCCCCAGCATTTT
TRBV6-1	TRBJ1-4	.	few	15	CASSVSGQTGGKLFF	TGTGCCAGCAGTGTTTCCGGGCAGACCGGCGGAAAACTGTTTTTT
TRBV6-5	TRBJ1-5	.	.	15	CASSYSMGSDQPQHF	TGTGCCAGCAGTTACTCCATGGGTTCTGATCAGCCCCAGCATTTT
TRBV11-2	TRBJ1-6	TRBD1	.	18	CASSRDVDRGRYNSPLHF	TGTGCCAGCAGCCGAGACGTGGACAGGGGTCGGTATAATTCACCCCTCCACTTT
TRBV7-6	TRBJ1-1	.	.	9	CASPSEAFF	TGTGCCAGCCCCTCCGAAGCTTTCTTT
TRBV7-2	TRBJ1-2	.	.	14	CASSFSDQGSGYTF	TGTGCCAGCAGCTTTTCCGATCAGGGAAGCGGCTACACCTTC
TRBV7-2	TRBJ2-2	.	medium-sized	15	CARDRGGGNTGELFF	TGTGCCAGGGATAGGGGGGGCGGAAACACCGGGGAGCTGTTTTTT
TRBV5-4	TRBJ2-7	TRBD2	.	17	CASSHPWGGTGSYEQYF	TGTGCCAGCAGCCACCCTTGGGGGGGAACGGGCTCCTACGAGCAGTACTTC
TRBV18	TRBJ1-1	TRBD1	.	18	CASSPGTGSYVINTEAFF	TGTGCCAGCTCACCAGGGACAGGGTCGTACGTGATTAACACTGAAGCTTTCTTT
TRBV6-5	TRBJ2-7	TRBD1	few	15	CASSPGSGGLYEQYF	TGTGCCAGCAGCCCTGGGTCAGGGGGCCTCTACGAGCAGTACTTC
TRBV7-3	TRBJ2-1	TRBD2	few	14	CASSSTLAGNEQFF	TGTGCCAGCAGCTCCACACTAGCGGGCAATGAGCAGTTCTTC
TRBV29-1	TRBJ1-4	.	.	13	CSAIDGGNEKLFF	TGCAGCGCTATCGATGGGGGGAATGAAAAACTGTTTTTT
TRBV11-1	TRBJ2-3	TRBD1	.	15	CASSLDRGPTDTQYF	TGTGCCAGCAGCTTAGACAGGGGCCCCACAGATACGCAGTATTTT
TRBV7-9	TRBJ1-6	.	.	13	CASSLHGGITLHF	TGTGCCAGCAGCCTGCACGGGGGCATCACCCTCCACTTT
TRBV7-2	TRBJ1-2	.	.	14	CASSLSAANYGYTF	TGTGCCAGCAGCCTCTCGGCGGCTAACTATGGCTACACCTTC
TRBV6-6	TRBJ1-2	TRBD1	few	15	CASSYGTGIDYGYTF	TGTGCCAGCAGTTACGGGACAGGGATCGACTATGGCTACACCTTC
TRBV5-6	TRBJ1-1	.	.	16	CASSLEWRGENTEAFF	TGTGCCAGCAGCTTGGAGTGGCGGGGAGAGAACACTGAAGCTTTCTTT
TRBV6-1	TRBJ2-7	TRBD1	few	13	CASNPTGSPEQYF	TGTGCCAGCAATCCGACAGGGTCCCCCGAGCAGTACTTC
TRBV5-6	TRBJ1-3	.	.	13	CASSYRSGNTIYF	TGTGCCAGCAGCTATCGCTCTGGAAACACCATATATTTT
TRBV5-4	TRBJ2-4	TRBD2	once	17	CASSLGGGRDGKNIQYF	TGTGCCAGCAGCTTGGGCGGGGGGCGCGATGGCAAAAACATTCAGTACTTC
TRBV5-6	TRBJ1-2	.	.	13	CASSLAVVYGYTF	TGTGCCAGCAGCTTGGCCGTTGTCTATGGCTACACCTTC
TRBV25-1	TRBJ1-4	.	.	16	CASSELSGTENEKLFF	TGTGCCAGCAGTGAATTATCAGGGACGGAGAATGAAAAACTGTTTTTT
TRBV4-3	TRBJ1-1	.	few	14	CASSQGIPGSEAFF	TGCGCCAGCAGCCAAGGGATTCCAGGGTCTGAAGCTTTCTTT
TRBV29-1	TRBJ1-2	.	.	12	CSVEKGSYGYTF	TGCAGCGTTGAAAAAGGAAGCTATGGCTACACCTTC
TRBV19	TRBJ2-3	.	.	16	CASSIDTGRDTDTQYF	TGTGCCAGTAGTATAGACACAGGGAGGGACACAGATACGCAGTATTTT
TRBV9	TRBJ1-3	TRBD1	.	15	CASSEGGGGGNTIYF	TGTGCCAGCAGCGAGGGAGGAGGGGGCGGAAACACCATATATTTT
TRBV5-1	TRBJ1-2	.	.	13	CASSLRDSRGYTF	TGCGCCAGCAGCCTCCGGGACTCAAGAGGCTACACCTTC
TRBV7-8	TRBJ1-2	.	.	14	CASSLRGANYGYTF	TGTGCCAGCAGCTTAAGAGGAGCTAACTATGGCTACACCTTC
TRBV6-8	TRBJ1-5	.	.	13	CASSLGGYQPQHF	TGTGCCAGCAGTTTGGGCGGGTATCAGCCCCAGCATTTT
TRBV27	TRBJ1-5	.	.	17	CASSFGPTRRGNQPQHF	TGTGCCAGCAGTTTTGGACCTACCCGGCGGGGCAATCAGCCCCAGCATTTT